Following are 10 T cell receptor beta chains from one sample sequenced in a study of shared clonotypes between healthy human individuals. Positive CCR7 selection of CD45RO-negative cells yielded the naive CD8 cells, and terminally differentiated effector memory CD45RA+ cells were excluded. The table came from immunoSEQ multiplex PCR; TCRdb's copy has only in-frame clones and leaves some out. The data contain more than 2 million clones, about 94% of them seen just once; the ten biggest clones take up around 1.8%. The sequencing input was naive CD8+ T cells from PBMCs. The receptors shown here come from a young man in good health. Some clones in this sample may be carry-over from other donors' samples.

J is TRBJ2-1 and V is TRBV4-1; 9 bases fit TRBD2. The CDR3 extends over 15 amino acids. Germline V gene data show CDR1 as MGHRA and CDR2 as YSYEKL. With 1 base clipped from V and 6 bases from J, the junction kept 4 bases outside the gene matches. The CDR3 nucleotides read TGCGCCAGCAGCCAAGGGACTAGCGCAGGCAATGAGCAGTTCTTC. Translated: CASSQGTSAGNEQFF.

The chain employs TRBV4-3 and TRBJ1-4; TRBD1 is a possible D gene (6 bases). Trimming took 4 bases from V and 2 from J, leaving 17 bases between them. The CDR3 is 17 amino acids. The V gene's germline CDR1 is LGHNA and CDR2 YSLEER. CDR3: CASSPGQGLGTNEKLFF. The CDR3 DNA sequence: TGCGCCAGCAGCCCAGGGCAGGGGCTCGGGACTAATGAAAAACTGTTTTTT.

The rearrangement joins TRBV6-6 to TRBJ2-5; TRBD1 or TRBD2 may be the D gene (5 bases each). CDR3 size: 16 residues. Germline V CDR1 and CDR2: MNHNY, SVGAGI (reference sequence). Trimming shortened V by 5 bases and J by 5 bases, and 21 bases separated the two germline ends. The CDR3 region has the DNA TGTGCCAGCAGTGGTGTGGTTATGGGGGTGGAGGAGACCCAGTACTTC. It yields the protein CASSGVVMGVEETQYF.

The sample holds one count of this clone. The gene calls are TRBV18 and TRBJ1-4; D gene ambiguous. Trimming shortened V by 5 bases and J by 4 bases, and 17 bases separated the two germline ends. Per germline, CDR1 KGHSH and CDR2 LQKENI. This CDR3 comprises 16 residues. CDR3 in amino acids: CASSANDRFYNEKLFF. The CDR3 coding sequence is TGTGCCAGCTCAGCGAACGACCGGTTCTATAATGAAAAACTGTTTTTT.

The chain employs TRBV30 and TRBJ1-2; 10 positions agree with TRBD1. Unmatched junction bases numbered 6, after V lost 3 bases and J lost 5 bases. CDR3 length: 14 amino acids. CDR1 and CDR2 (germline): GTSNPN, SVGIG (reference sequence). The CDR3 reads CAWRGTGERYGYTF. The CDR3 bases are TGTGCCTGGAGGGGGACAGGGGAGAGGTATGGCTACACCTTC.

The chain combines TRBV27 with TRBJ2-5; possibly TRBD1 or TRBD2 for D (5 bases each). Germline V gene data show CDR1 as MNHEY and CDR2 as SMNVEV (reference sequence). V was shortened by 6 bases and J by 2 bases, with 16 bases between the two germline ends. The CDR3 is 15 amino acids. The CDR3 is CASSERGFPQETQYF. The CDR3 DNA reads TGTGCCAGCAGCGAGAGGGGATTTCCACAAGAGACCCAGTACTTC.

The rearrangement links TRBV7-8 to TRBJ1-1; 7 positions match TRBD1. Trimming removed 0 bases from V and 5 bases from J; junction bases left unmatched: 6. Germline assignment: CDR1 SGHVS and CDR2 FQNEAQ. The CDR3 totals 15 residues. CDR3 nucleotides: TGTGCCAGCAGCTTAGCGGTTAAGGGGGCTACTGAAGCTTTCTTT. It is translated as CASSLAVKGATEAFF.

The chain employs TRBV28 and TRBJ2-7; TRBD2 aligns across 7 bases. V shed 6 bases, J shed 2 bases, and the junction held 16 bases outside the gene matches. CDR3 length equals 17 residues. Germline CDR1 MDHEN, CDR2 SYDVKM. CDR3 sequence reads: CASRPSPRLAATYEQYF. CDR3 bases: TGTGCCAGCAGACCATCCCCCCGGCTAGCGGCTACCTACGAGCAGTACTTC.

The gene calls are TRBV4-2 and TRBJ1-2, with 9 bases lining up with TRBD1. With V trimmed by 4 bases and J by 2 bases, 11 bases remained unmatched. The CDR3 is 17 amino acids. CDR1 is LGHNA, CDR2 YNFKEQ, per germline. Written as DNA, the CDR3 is TGTGCCAGCAGCCCCCCCTCCCGGGACAGGGAGAACTATGGCTACACCTTC. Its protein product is CASSPPSRDRENYGYTF.

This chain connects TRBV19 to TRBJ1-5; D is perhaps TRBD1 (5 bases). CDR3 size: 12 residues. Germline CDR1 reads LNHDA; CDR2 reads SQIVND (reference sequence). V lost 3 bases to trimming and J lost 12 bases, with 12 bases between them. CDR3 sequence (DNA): TGTGCCAGTAGTATGGGACTCCTTTTCCAGCATTTT. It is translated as CASSMGLLFQHF.